A selection of T cell receptor beta chains follows, all from one sample in a study of blood T cell repertoires in COVID-19. The table came from immunoSEQ multiplex PCR; TCRdb's copy has only in-frame clones and leaves some out. Of approximately 210,000 clones in the sample, roughly four fifths were seen once. Sequencing used peripheral blood. These TCRs come from a woman between 70 and 85 years old with active or convalescent COVID-19. The conserved cysteine and the conserved F or W are not part of the CDR3 here. Fields, in order: V gene, J gene, CDR3 protein.

V: TRBV19; J: TRBJ1-2; CDR3: ASSSRDRLNYGYT
V: TRBV6-1; J: TRBJ2-2; CDR3: ASSEGSFDTGELF
V: TRBV6-1; J: TRBJ1-5; CDR3: ASSETGGGSQPQH
V: TRBV29-1; J: TRBJ1-1; CDR3: SGTRGQGNTEAF
V: TRBV28; J: TRBJ1-2; CDR3: ASSLIGGAGYT
V: TRBV6-5; J: TRBJ1-1; CDR3: ASSRDRGTEAF
V: TRBV2; J: TRBJ2-2; CDR3: ASTLDGDTGELF
V: TRBV5-1; J: TRBJ2-5; CDR3: ASETDNQETQY
V: TRBV5-1; J: TRBJ2-5; CDR3: ASSLVGLDQETQY
V: TRBV28; J: TRBJ1-2; CDR3: ASTLPGAGSYGYT
V: TRBV6-5; J: TRBJ2-2; CDR3: AGTRTGNTGELF
V: TRBV10-3; J: TRBJ2-7; CDR3: AISEIGYEQY
V: TRBV28; J: TRBJ2-2; CDR3: ATYKRLPGELF
V: TRBV28; J: TRBJ1-4; CDR3: ASSIRTGGDEKLF
V: TRBV5-6; J: TRBJ1-2; CDR3: ASRRQVYGYT
V: TRBV9; J: TRBJ2-5; CDR3: ASSGPTSGTQY
V: TRBV19; J: TRBJ2-3; CDR3: ASSQGIGDTQY
V: TRBV7-9; J: TRBJ2-3; CDR3: ACRAESTDTQY
V: TRBV19; J: TRBJ2-1; CDR3: ASSRLAGGNEQF
V: TRBV10-3; J: TRBJ2-7; CDR3: AISELVVAGETLGEQY
V: TRBV7-9; J: TRBJ2-1; CDR3: ASSPMGLAVYNEQF
V: TRBV28; J: TRBJ2-2; CDR3: ASSAPGTTANTGELF
V: TRBV7-9; J: TRBJ2-7; CDR3: ASSLEVAGSYEQY
V: TRBV5-4; J: TRBJ2-3; CDR3: ASRIDAYPTDTQY
V: TRBV18; J: TRBJ1-6; CDR3: ASSPLGGKNSPLH
V: TRBV29-1; J: TRBJ2-3; CDR3: STGLAGSTDTQY
V: TRBV11-3; J: TRBJ2-5; CDR3: ASSLGIGDQETQY
V: TRBV30; J: TRBJ2-5; CDR3: AWSAATSGRAKTQY